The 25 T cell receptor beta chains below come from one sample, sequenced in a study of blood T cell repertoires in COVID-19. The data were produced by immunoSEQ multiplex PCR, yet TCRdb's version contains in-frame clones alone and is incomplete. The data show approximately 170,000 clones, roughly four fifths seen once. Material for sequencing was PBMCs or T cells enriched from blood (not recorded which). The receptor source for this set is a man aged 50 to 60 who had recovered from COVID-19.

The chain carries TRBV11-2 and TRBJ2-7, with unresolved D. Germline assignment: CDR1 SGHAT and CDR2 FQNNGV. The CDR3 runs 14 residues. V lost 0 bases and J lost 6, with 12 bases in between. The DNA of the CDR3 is TGTGCCAGCAGCTTAGACCCGGGTTTTCCCGAGCAGTACTTC. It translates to CASSLDPGFPEQYF.

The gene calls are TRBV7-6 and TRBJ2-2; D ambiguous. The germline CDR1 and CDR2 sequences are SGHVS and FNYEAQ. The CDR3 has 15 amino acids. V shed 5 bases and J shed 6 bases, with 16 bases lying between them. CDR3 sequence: CASSTVRGKAGELFF. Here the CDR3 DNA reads TGTGCCAGCAGCACTGTTAGAGGAAAAGCCGGGGAGCTGTTTTTT.

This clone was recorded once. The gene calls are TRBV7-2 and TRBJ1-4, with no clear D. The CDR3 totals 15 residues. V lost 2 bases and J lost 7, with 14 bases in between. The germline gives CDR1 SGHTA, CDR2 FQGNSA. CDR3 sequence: CASSLFGSGGEKLFF. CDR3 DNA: TGTGCCAGCAGCTTATTTGGGTCGGGAGGTGAAAAACTGTTTTTT.

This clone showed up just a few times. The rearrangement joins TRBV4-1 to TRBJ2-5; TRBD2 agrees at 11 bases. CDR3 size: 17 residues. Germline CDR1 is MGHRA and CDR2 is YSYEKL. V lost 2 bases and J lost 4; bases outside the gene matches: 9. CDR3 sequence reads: CASSQRISGGAAETQYF. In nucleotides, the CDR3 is TGCGCCAGCAGCCAACGGATTAGCGGGGGGGCCGCAGAGACCCAGTACTTC.

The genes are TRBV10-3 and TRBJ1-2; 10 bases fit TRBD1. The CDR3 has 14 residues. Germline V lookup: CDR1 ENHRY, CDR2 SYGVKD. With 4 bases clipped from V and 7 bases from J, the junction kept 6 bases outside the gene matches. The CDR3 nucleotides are TGTGCCATCAGTGCGACAGGGGGCACAGGTGGCTACACCTTC. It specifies CAISATGGTGGYTF.

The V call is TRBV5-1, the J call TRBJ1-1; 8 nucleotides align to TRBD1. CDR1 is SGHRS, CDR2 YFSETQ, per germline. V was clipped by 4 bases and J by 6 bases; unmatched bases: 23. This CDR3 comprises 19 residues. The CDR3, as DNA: TGCGCCAGCAGCCTCGGAATAAGCGGCTTAGGGACAGGAAATTCTGAAGCTTTCTTT. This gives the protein CASSLGISGLGTGNSEAFF.

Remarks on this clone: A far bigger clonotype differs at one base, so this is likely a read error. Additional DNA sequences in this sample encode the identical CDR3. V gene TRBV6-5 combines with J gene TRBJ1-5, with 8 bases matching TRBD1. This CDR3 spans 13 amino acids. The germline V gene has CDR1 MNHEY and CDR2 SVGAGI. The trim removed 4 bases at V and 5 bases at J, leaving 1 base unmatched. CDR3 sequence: CASSLQGDQPQHF. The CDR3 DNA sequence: TGTGCCAGCAGTTTACAGGGGGATCAGCCCCAGCATTTT.

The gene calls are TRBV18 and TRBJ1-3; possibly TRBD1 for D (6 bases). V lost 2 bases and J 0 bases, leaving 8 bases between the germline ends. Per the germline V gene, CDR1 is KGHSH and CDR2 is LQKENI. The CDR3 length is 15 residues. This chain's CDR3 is CASSPMDSSGNTIYF. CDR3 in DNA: TGTGCCAGCTCACCAATGGACAGCTCTGGAAACACCATATATTTT.

Here the CDR3 reads CAISEPRNTEAFF. CDR3 nucleotide sequence: TGTGCCATCAGTGAGCCGAGAAACACTGAAGCTTTCTTT. The genes are TRBV10-3 and TRBJ1-1; no definite D call. In germline, CDR1 is ENHRY, CDR2 SYGVKD. This CDR3 contains 13 residues. V lost 2 bases, J lost 2 bases, and 6 bases lay in between.

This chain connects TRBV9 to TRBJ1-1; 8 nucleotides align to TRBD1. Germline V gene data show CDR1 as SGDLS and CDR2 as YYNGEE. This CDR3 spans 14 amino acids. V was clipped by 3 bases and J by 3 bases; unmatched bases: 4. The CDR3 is CASSAGQVYTEAFF. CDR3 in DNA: TGTGCCAGCAGCGCGGGACAGGTCTACACTGAAGCTTTCTTT.

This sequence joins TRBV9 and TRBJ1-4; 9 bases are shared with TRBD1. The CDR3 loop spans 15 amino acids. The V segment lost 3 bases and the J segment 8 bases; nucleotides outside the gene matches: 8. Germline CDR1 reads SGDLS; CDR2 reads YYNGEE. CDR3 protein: CASSDPGQGSEKLFF. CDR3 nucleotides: TGTGCCAGCAGCGACCCGGGACAGGGAAGCGAAAAACTGTTTTTT.

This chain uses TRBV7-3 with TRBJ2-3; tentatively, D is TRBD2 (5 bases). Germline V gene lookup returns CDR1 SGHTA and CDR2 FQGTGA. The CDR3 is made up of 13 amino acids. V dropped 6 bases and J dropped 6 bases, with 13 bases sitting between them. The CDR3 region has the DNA TGTGCCAGCAGTAGTAGCGTATCCGATACGCAGTATTTT. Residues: CASSSSVSDTQYF.

This CDR3 reads CATGLGGRNTGELFF. The CDR3 DNA follows: TGTGCCACCGGCCTGGGGGGGAGGAACACCGGGGAGCTGTTTTTT. The rearrangement links TRBV4-2 to TRBJ2-2; 7 nucleotides match TRBD2. CDR1 is LGHNA and CDR2 is YNFKEQ in the germline V gene. The CDR3 length is 15 residues. Germline trimming cut 10 bases from V and 1 base from J; bases unmatched to any gene: 9.

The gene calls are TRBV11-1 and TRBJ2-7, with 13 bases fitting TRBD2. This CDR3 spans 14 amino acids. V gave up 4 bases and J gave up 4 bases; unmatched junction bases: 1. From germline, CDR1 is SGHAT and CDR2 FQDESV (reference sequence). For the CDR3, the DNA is TGTGCCAGCAGCTCGGGACTAGCGGGGTACGAGCAGTACTTC. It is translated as CASSSGLAGYEQYF.

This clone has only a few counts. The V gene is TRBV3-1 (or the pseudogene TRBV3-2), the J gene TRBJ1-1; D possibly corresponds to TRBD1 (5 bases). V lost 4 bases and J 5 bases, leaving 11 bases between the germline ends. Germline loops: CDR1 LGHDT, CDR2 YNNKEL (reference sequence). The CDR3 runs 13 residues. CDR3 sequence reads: CASSPGSGTEAFF. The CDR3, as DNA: TGTGCCAGCAGCCCAGGGAGCGGGACTGAAGCTTTCTTT.

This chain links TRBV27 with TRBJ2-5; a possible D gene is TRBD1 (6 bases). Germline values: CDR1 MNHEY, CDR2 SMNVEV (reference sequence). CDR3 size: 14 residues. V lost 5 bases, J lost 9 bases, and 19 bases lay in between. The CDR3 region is CASSGSTGHWAQYF. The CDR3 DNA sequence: TGTGCCAGCAGTGGATCGACGGGACATTGGGCCCAGTACTTC.

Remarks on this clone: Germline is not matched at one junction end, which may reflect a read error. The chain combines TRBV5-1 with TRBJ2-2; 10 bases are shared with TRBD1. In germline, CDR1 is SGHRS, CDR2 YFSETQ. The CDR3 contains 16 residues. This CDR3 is CARSRQGARGTGELFF. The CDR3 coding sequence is TGCGCCCGCAGCCGACAGGGGGCGAGGGGAACCGGGGAGCTGTTTTTT. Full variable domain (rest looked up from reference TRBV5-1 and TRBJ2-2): KAGVTQTPRYLIKTRGQQVTLSCSPISGHRSVSWYQQTPGQGLQFLFEYFSETQRNKGNFPGRFSGRQFSNSRSEMNVSTLELGDSALYLCARSRQGARGTGELFFGEGSRLTVL.

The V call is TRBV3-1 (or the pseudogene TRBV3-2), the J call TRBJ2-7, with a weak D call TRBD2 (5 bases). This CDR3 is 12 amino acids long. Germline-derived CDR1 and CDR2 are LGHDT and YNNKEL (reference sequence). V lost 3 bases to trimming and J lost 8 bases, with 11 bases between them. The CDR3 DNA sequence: TGTGCCAGCAGCCATCCCGAGGGAAAGCAGTACTTC. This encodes CASSHPEGKQYF.

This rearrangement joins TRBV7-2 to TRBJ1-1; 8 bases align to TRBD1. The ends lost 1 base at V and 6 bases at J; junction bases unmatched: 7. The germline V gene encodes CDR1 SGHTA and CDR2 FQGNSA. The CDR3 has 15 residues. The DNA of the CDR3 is TGTGCCAGCAGCTTAGGGACAGGGAGGTACCCTGAAGCTTTCTTT. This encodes CASSLGTGRYPEAFF.

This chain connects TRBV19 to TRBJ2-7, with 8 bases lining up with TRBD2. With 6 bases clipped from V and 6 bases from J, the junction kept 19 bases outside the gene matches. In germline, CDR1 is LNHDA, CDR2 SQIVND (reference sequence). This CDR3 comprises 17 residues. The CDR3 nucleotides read TGTGCCAGTAGCCGAACCCCCCCCCGGGGGGGCGGGCGCGAGCAGTACTTC. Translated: CASSRTPPRGGGREQYF.

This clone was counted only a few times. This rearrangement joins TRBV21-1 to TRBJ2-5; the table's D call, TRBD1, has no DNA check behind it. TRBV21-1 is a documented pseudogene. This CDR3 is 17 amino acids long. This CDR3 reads CASSTVPGQGVTETQYF. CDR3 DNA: TGTGCCAGCAGCACCGTTCCGGGACAGGGTGTGACAGAGACCCAGTACTTC.

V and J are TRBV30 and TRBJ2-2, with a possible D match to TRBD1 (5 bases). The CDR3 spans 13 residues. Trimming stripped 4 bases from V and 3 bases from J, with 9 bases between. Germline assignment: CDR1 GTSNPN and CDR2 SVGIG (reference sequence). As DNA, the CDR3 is TGTGCCTGGATTATGACAGACACCGGGGAGCTGTTTTTT. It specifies CAWIMTDTGELFF.

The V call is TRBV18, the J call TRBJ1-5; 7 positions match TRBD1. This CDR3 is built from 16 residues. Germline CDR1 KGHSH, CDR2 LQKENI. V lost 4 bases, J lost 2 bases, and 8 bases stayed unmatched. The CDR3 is CASSQNLDRGNQPQHF. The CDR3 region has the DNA TGTGCCAGCTCACAGAACCTCGACAGGGGCAATCAGCCCCAGCATTTT.

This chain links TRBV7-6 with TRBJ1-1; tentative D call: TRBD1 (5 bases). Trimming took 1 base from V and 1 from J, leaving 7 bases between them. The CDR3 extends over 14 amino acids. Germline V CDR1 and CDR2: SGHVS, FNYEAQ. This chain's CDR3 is CASSLDGGNTEAFF. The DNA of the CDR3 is TGTGCCAGCAGCTTAGACGGGGGGAACACTGAAGCTTTCTTT.

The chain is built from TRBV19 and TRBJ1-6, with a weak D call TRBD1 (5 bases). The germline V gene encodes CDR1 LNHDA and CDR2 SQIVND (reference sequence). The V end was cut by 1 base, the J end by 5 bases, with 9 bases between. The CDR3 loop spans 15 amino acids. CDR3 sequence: CASSIAQANNSPLHF. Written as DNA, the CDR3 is TGTGCCAGTAGTATAGCACAGGCAAATAATTCACCCCTCCACTTT.